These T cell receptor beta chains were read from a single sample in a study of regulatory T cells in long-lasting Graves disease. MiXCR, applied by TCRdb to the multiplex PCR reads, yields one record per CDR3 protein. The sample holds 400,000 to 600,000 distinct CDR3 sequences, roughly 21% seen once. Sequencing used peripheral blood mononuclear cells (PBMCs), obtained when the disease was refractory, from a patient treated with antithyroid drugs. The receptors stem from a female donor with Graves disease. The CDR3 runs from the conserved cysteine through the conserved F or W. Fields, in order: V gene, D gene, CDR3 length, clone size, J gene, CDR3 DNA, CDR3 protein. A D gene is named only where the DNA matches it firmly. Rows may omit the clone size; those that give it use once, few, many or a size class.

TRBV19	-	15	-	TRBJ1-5	TGTGCCAGTAGCTTCGGACATTTAAGCAATCAGCCCCAGCATTTT	CASSFGHLSNQPQHF
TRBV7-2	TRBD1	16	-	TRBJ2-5	TGTGCCAGCAGCTTAGGGGACAGGTCAAACCAAGAGACCCAGTACTTC	CASSLGDRSNQETQYF
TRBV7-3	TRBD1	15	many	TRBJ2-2	TGTGCCAGCAGTCCGCAGGGGGCGAACACCGGGGAGCTGTTTTTT	CASSPQGANTGELFF
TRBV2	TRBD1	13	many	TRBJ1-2	TGTGCCAGCAGGGGAGGGGGCAGCTATGGCTACACCTTC	CASRGGGSYGYTF
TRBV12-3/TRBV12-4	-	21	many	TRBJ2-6	TGTGCCAGCAGTTTAGGGCGTCTTGAGCCAGGGAGATGGTCTGGGGCCAACGTCCTGACTTTC	CASSLGRLEPGRWSGANVLTF
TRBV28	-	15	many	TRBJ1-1	TGTGCCAGCAGGTTCCTCCCCCAGGGAAACACTGAAGCTTTCTTT	CASRFLPQGNTEAFF
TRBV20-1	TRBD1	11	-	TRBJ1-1	TGCAGTGCTACCCGGGACAGTCAAGCTTTCTTT	CSATRDSQAFF
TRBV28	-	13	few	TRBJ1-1	TGTGCCAGCAGTCCTTACTCAAACACTGAAGCTTTCTTT	CASSPYSNTEAFF
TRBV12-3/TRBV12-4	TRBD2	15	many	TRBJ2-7	TGTGCCAGCAGTCCCCCGACTAGCGGAGGATACGAGCAGTACTTC	CASSPPTSGGYEQYF
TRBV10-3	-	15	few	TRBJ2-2	TGTGCCATCAGCCGTACGCTAGGGAACACCGGGGAGCTGTTTTTT	CAISRTLGNTGELFF
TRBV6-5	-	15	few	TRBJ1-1	TGTGCCAGCAGTTGGGACCGTGACGGGAACACTGAAGCTTTCTTT	CASSWDRDGNTEAFF
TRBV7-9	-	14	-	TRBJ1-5	TGTGCCAGCAGCAGATCCGGGAACAATCAGCCCCAGCATTTT	CASSRSGNNQPQHF
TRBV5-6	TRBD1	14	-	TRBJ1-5	TGTGCCAGCAGCCCCGGGACAGGGTTTCAGCCCCAGCATTTT	CASSPGTGFQPQHF
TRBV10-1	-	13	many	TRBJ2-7	TGCGCCAGCAGTGAGTCGGCCCGTTACGAGCAGTACTTC	CASSESARYEQYF
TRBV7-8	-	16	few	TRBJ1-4	TGTGCCAGCAGCCCCGGTCGGACAGCAACTAATGAAAAACTGTTTTTT	CASSPGRTATNEKLFF